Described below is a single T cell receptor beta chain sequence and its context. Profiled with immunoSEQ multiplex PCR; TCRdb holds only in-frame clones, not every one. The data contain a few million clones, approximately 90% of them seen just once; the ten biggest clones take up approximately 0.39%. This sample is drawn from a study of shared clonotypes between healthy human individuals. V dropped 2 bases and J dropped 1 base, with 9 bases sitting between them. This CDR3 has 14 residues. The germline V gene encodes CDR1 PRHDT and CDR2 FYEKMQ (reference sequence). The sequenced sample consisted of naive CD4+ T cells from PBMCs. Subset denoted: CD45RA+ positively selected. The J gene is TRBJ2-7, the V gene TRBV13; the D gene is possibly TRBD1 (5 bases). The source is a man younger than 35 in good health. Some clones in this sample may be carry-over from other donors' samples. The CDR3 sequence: CASSLSGLSYEQYF. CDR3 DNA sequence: TGTGCCAGCAGCTTATCAGGGCTTTCCTACGAGCAGTACTTC.